What follows describes a single T cell receptor beta chain. Antigen unknown. All the patients suffered relapse after autologous stem cell transplantation, and brentuximab vedotin exposure differed. Each best response was a complete response, a partial response or progressive disease. This CDR3 spans 12 amino acids. The V gene lost 2 bases and the J gene lost 2 bases, with 4 bases spanning the gap. Looked up from germline, CDR1 is SGHTA and CDR2 is FQGNSA. The data are from a study of PD-1 blockade in classical Hodgkin lymphoma. Study information: It was nivolumab at 3 mg/kg, given intravenously every 2 weeks, that patients received.

TCRdb's copy holds only in-frame clones and misses some; the assay was immunoSEQ multiplex PCR. The sample lists tens of thousands of clones, more than 75% occurring once. Study-wide findings and caveats: By C4D1 there was a significant rise in CD4+ TCR diversity but not in CD8+ TCR diversity. Whoever responded completely had baseline diversity much like that seen in newly diagnosed patients.

Sequenced material: peripheral blood mononuclear cells (PBMCs), taken before the second cycle of nivolumab. The V gene is TRBV7-2, the J gene TRBJ2-7; D gene unclear. The TCR sequence derives from a human donor with classical Hodgkin lymphoma. CDR3 amino acids: CASSLHPYEQYF. The CDR3, as DNA: TGTGCCAGCAGCTTACACCCCTACGAGCAGTACTTC. Combining the CDR3 with reference TRBV7-2 and TRBJ2-7 gives the whole variable domain GAGVSQSPSNKVTEKGKDVELRCDPISGHTALYWYRQSLGQGLEFLIYFQGNSAPDKSGLPSDRFSAERTGGSVSTLTIQRTQQEDSAVYLCASSLHPYEQYFGPGTRLTVT.